Given below is one T cell receptor beta chain in context. Enrolled through a virtual design, the participants were between about 18 and 100 years of age and came from about two dozen US areas. Categorization into cohorts depended on clinical history that participants reported. The data are from a study of blood T cell repertoires in COVID-19. Background on the study: Researchers got acute and convalescent COVID-19 samples from the United States, Italy and Spain.

CDR3 length: 15 amino acids. Germline V gene sequence: CDR1 SGHTS, CDR2 YDEGEE. With 3 bases clipped from V and 3 bases from J, the junction kept 8 bases outside the gene matches. Per the original data handling: Reference gene primer amplification yielded estimated nucleated cell counts. Profiling relied on immunoSEQ multiplex PCR, and the TCRdb table lists in-frame clones only, not all of them. That table gives V, J and clone size, and the DNA gave D and trimming. The table lists fewer than 250,000 clones, roughly 84% of them singletons. This rearrangement joins TRBV5-8 to TRBJ2-7; 8 nucleotides align to TRBD1. This TCR was recovered from a man under 40 in a cohort exposed to, infected with or recovered from COVID-19 (not recorded which). The specimen was PBMCs or T cells enriched from blood (not recorded which). In DNA form, the CDR3 reads TGTGCCAGCAGCTCCTACGGACAGGGTAACTACGAGCAGTACTTC. It translates to CASSSYGQGNYEQYF.